The 26 T cell receptor beta chains in this list originate from one sample, sequenced in a study of T-cell memory formation after mild COVID-19. One entry per CDR3 protein results from TCRdb running MiXCR on the 5' RACE reads. The sample contains fewer than 40,000 distinct CDR3 sequences, 10% to 12% of which appear only once. The sequencing sample was made of PBMCs or a T cell subset sorted from them (not recorded which). The receptors were gathered from a man aged 18 to 30 who had mild COVID-19 (a few samples of this study predate the infection). Cell type and time point are not known.

This clonotype was found many times. The V and J genes are TRBV12-3 or TRBV12-4 and TRBJ2-5; 8 nucleotides align to TRBD2. V dropped 2 bases and J dropped 4; count of bases not matched to a gene: 0. The CDR3 length is 13 residues. CDR3 nucleotide sequence: TGTGCCAGCAGTTTACGGGGGGGAGAGACCCAGTACTTC. Translation: CASSLRGGETQYF.

This clonotype was counted ten times or more. J is TRBJ1-6 and V is TRBV5-5; 7 positions agree with TRBD1. The CDR3 sequence is 17 residues long. The junction had 12 bases not matched to a gene; V was cut back by 2 bases and J by 7 bases. CDR1 and CDR2 (germline): SGHKS, YYEKEE (reference sequence). CDR3 protein: CASSFGFDRVMNSPLHF. CDR3 in DNA: TGTGCCAGCAGCTTCGGATTCGACAGGGTGATGAATTCACCCCTCCACTTT.

This clonotype was counted a few times. CDR3 loop: CASSQATGGYGYTF. The CDR3 bases are TGTGCCAGCAGCCAAGCTACAGGGGGCTATGGCTACACCTTC. V and J are TRBV3-1 and TRBJ1-2, with 8 bases matching TRBD1. This CDR3 has 14 residues. Germline CDR1 reads LGHDT; CDR2 reads YNNKEL (reference sequence). Trimming removed 1 base from V and 4 bases from J; junction bases left unmatched: 2.

This clonotype appeared many times. V and J are TRBV4-3 and TRBJ2-5; 7 bases fit TRBD2. This CDR3 is 15 amino acids long. The J segment lost 1 base and the V segment lost 2 bases, leaving 4 bases of the junction unmatched. CDR1 and CDR2 (germline): LGHNA, YSLEER. This chain's CDR3 is CASSQTGTIQETQYF. DNA for the CDR3: TGCGCCAGCAGCCAAACCGGGACTATCCAAGAGACCCAGTACTTC.

The table lists this clonotype with many counts. The rearrangement uses TRBV28 and TRBJ1-5, with D maybe TRBD1 (5 bases). V was cut by 4 bases and J by 5 bases, with 18 bases left in between. Germline CDR1 and CDR2: MDHEN and SYDVKM. This CDR3 region has 16 residues. This CDR3 is CASSSAGTGDYQPQHF. CDR3 DNA sequence: TGTGCCAGCAGTTCGGCTGGTACAGGAGACTATCAGCCCCAGCATTTT.

V gene TRBV13 combines with J gene TRBJ2-2; D not resolved. V was cut by 7 bases and J by 7 bases, with 7 bases left in between. The CDR3 covers 11 residues. Germline CDR1 reads PRHDT; CDR2 reads FYEKMQ (reference sequence). The CDR3 sequence: CASTSDGELFF. DNA of the CDR3: TGTGCCAGCACCTCCGACGGGGAGCTGTTTTTT.

This clonotype showed up many times. The chain recombines TRBV28 with TRBJ2-7; D might be TRBD1 or TRBD2, each matching 5 bases. The CDR3 contains 11 residues. The V end lost 11 bases, the J end lost 4 bases, and 12 bases lay between the germline ends. Germline V CDR1 and CDR2: MDHEN, SYDVKM. The CDR3 sequence is CASRGGYEQYV. The CDR3 DNA reads as TGTGCCTCTAGGGGCGGGTACGAGCAGTACGTC.

Ten or more counts support this clonotype. The V and J genes are TRBV29-1 and TRBJ1-1; D not resolved. The CDR3 is made up of 10 amino acids. Trimming shortened V by 8 bases and J by 10 bases, and 14 bases separated the two germline ends. The germline V gene has CDR1 SQVTM and CDR2 ANQGSEA. The CDR3 protein is CSISEVRAFF. The DNA for the CDR3 is TGCAGCATTTCGGAAGTCCGAGCTTTCTTT.

V gene TRBV9 combines with J gene TRBJ2-3; tentative D call: TRBD2 (6 bases). Germline assignment: CDR1 SGDLS and CDR2 YYNGEE. Deletions cut 4 bases from V and 11 bases from J, with 17 bases between. CDR3 length equals 13 residues. CDR3 loop: CASSPRQTSLQYF. The CDR3 coding sequence is TGTGCCAGCAGCCCGAGACAGACTAGTTTGCAGTATTTT.

The chain joins TRBV5-1 to TRBJ2-2; no reliable D call. Germline CDR1 is SGHRS and CDR2 is YFSETQ. V shed 0 bases and J shed 9 bases, with 12 bases lying between them. The CDR3 has 14 amino acids. The CDR3 spells CASSLGATRRELFF. The CDR3 DNA reads as TGCGCCAGCAGCTTGGGGGCGACGCGTCGGGAGCTGTTTTTT.

Ten or more counts support this clonotype. The DNA for the CDR3 is TGTGCCACCAGCAGATTCACAGGGCTCGAGCAGTTCTTC. Encoded protein: CATSRFTGLEQFF. This sequence joins TRBV15 and TRBJ2-1; a weak D match, TRBD1 (6 bases). Germline CDR1 LNHNV, CDR2 YYDKDF (reference sequence). The CDR3 is 13 residues long. V lost 2 bases and J 10 bases, leaving 12 bases between the germline ends.

This clonotype occurred many times. The chain combines TRBV7-2 with TRBJ1-2; a possible D gene is TRBD1 (6 bases). V lost 3 bases, J lost 6 bases, and 11 bases lay in between. Germline CDR1 and CDR2: SGHTA and FQGNSA. The CDR3 extends over 13 amino acids. The CDR3 is CASSFQGRDGYTF. Here the CDR3 DNA reads TGTGCCAGCAGCTTTCAGGGGAGAGATGGCTACACCTTC. The variable domain in full, completed from reference TRBV7-2 and TRBJ1-2, reads GAGVSQSPSNKVTEKGKDVELRCDPISGHTALYWYRQSLGQGLEFLIYFQGNSAPDKSGLPSDRFSAERTGGSVSTLTIQRTQQEDSAVYLCASSFQGRDGYTFGSGTRLTVV.

There are many counts of this clonotype. The V and J genes are TRBV6-5 and TRBJ1-5; D ambiguous. This CDR3 region has 16 residues. Germline-derived CDR1 and CDR2 are MNHEY and SVGAGI. Deletions cut 2 bases from V and 2 bases from J, with 13 bases between. CDR3 in amino acids: CASSYRKGWGNQPQHF. In DNA, the CDR3 is TGTGCCAGCAGTTACCGTAAGGGTTGGGGCAATCAGCCCCAGCATTTT.

This clonotype came up many times. The V call is TRBV12-3 or TRBV12-4, the J call TRBJ1-1, with 9 positions matching TRBD1. The CDR3 is 14 residues long. Unmatched junction bases numbered 8, after V lost 6 bases and J lost 6 bases. CDR3 coding DNA: TGTGCCAGCAGCCCGGGACAGGGTTTGGCTGAAGCTTTCTTT. This sequence encodes CASSPGQGLAEAFF.

This clonotype was picked up many times. V gene TRBV6-2 or TRBV6-3 combines with J gene TRBJ2-3, with D possibly matching TRBD1 (5 bases). Germline CDR1 and CDR2: MNHEY and SVGEGT. CDR3 length: 15 residues. Trimming took off 4 bases at V and 2 bases at J, with 13 bases between the two ends. The CDR3 loop is CASSLSRTYTDTQYF. Written as DNA, the CDR3 is TGTGCCAGCAGTTTGAGCCGGACATACACAGATACGCAGTATTTT.

This clonotype was picked up a small number of times. This chain connects TRBV3-1 to TRBJ2-1; D remains ambiguous. CDR3 length equals 15 residues. Germline V gives CDR1 LGHDT, CDR2 YNNKEL (reference sequence). Between the trimmed V and J ends, which lost 0 bases and 4 bases, there was a span of 10 bases. CDR3 loop: CASSQDSSNYNEQFF. The CDR3 DNA reads TGTGCCAGCAGCCAAGACTCGTCTAATTACAATGAGCAGTTCTTC.

This clonotype came up many times. The V call is TRBV12-3 or TRBV12-4, the J call TRBJ1-2; 10 nucleotides line up with TRBD1. V trimming: 2 bases; J trimming: 7 bases; junction bases outside the gene matches: 10. The CDR3 has 16 amino acids. The CDR3 reads CASSLSVVGQGFGYTF. Here the CDR3 DNA reads TGTGCCAGCAGTTTATCTGTCGTGGGACAGGGGTTTGGCTACACCTTC.

In this sample, this clonotype turned up many times. The chain has TRBV28 and TRBJ1-3; D not resolved. Trimming removed 6 bases from V and 4 bases from J, with 7 bases in between. Germline V gene data show CDR1 as MDHEN and CDR2 as SYDVKM. This CDR3 region has 12 residues. The CDR3 DNA reads TGTGCCAGCAGCTTTCCAGGAAACACCATATATTTT. This translates into CASSFPGNTIYF. Drawing the rest from reference TRBV28 and TRBJ1-3, the complete variable domain is DVKVTQSSRYLVKRTGEKVFLECVQDMDHENMFWYRQDPGLGLRLIYFSYDVKMKEKGDIPEGYSVSREKKERFSLILESASTNQTSMYLCASSFPGNTIYFGEGSWLTVV.

This clonotype came up many times. V gene TRBV20-1 combines with J gene TRBJ2-3; 11 bases fit TRBD2. Germline-derived CDR1 and CDR2 are DFQATT and SNEGSKA (reference sequence). The CDR3 spans 16 residues. V gave up 4 bases and J gave up 0 bases; unmatched junction bases: 6. The CDR3 DNA sequence: TGCAGTGCTATTGGACTAGCGGGTACTAGCACAGATACGCAGTATTTT. Translating gives CSAIGLAGTSTDTQYF.

The table lists this clonotype with many counts. The rearrangement links TRBV6-5 to TRBJ2-7; possibly TRBD2 for D (5 bases). The V gene's germline CDR1 is MNHEY and CDR2 SVGAGI. Trimming removed 7 bases at V and 1 base at J, with 14 bases between. The CDR3 loop spans 14 amino acids. DNA of the CDR3: TGTGCCAGCAAAAACTCCGGGGTTTCCTACGAGCAGTACTTC. Protein product: CASKNSGVSYEQYF.

This clonotype has ten or more counts. The V and J genes are TRBV11-2 and TRBJ2-2; 9 bases map to TRBD1. This CDR3 has 16 amino acids. Unmatched junction bases numbered 8, after V lost 5 bases and J lost 4 bases. Per germline, CDR1 SGHAT and CDR2 FQNNGV. The CDR3 sequence is CASSKTGQGSTGELFF. The CDR3 DNA reads as TGTGCCAGCAGCAAAACTGGACAGGGGAGCACCGGGGAGCTGTTTTTT.

This clonotype was seen at least ten times. The rearrangement uses TRBV6-4 and TRBJ2-3, with D perhaps TRBD2 (6 bases). V lost 5 bases to trimming and J lost 0 bases, with 12 bases between them. The CDR3 has 15 amino acids. Germline CDR1 is MRHNA and CDR2 is SNTAGT. CDR3 sequence (DNA): TGTGCCAGCAGTCTGACGGCGGGGAGCACAGATACGCAGTATTTT. Translating gives CASSLTAGSTDTQYF.

In this sample, this clonotype turned up many times. The rearrangement joins TRBV18 to TRBJ2-1, with D hard to call. CDR1 is KGHSH, CDR2 LQKENI, per germline. The CDR3 extends over 13 amino acids. The germline V and J ends were trimmed by 3 bases and 13 bases, with 16 bases remaining between them. The CDR3 spells CASSPRAKSAQFF. The CDR3 bases are TGTGCCAGCTCACCTCGGGCAAAGTCGGCTCAGTTCTTC.

The genes are TRBV20-1 and TRBJ2-7; the match to TRBD2 covers 8 bases. The J call is uncertain, as TRBJ2-5 better fits the DNA end. Germline-derived CDR1 and CDR2 are DFQATT and SNEGSKA (reference sequence). This CDR3 spans 15 amino acids. The chain's CDR3 is CSARDQREGRETQYF. The CDR3, as DNA: TGCAGTGCTAGAGATCAACGGGAGGGCCGGGAGACCCAGTACTTC.

The V and J genes are TRBV4-1 and TRBJ1-1; possibly TRBD1 for D (6 bases). The germline V gene has CDR1 MGHRA and CDR2 YSYEKL. The CDR3 loop spans 15 amino acids. V lost 2 bases to trimming and J lost 6 bases, with 16 bases between them. CDR3 nucleotides: TGCGCCAGCAGCCAAATCGTACAGGGTGTACCTGAAGCTTTCTTT. Its translation is CASSQIVQGVPEAFF.

This clonotype was seen at least ten times. This chain connects TRBV7-9 to TRBJ1-2; 7 nucleotides match TRBD1. The ends lost 1 base at V and 2 bases at J; junction bases unmatched: 10. Germline CDR1 reads SEHNR; CDR2 reads FQNEAQ (reference sequence). CDR3 length: 17 amino acids. The CDR3 DNA follows: TGTGCCAGCAGCTTAGGGCGGCTTAGGGACAGCAACTATGGCTACACCTTC. It yields the protein CASSLGRLRDSNYGYTF.